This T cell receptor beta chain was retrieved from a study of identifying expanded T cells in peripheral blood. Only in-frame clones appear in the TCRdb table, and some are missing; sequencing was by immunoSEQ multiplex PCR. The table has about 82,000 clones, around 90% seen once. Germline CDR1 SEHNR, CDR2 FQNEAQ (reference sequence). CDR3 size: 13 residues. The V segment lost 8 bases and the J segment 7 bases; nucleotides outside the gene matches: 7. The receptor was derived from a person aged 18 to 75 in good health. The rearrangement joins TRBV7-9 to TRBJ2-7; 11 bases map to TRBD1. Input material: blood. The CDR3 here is CASGGTGGLEQYF. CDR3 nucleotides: TGTGCCAGCGGGGGGACAGGGGGTTTGGAGCAGTACTTC. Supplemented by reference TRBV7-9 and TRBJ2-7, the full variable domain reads DTGVSQNPRHKITKRGQNVTFRCDPISEHNRLYWYRQTLGQGPEFLTYFQNEAQLEKSRLLSDRFSAERPKGSFSTLEIQRTEQGDSAMYLCASGGTGGLEQYFGPGTRLTVT.